The entry below describes one T cell receptor (beta chain). The PCR made use of 60 Vbeta and 13 Jbeta primers. Assay used: immunoSEQ multiplex PCR; TCRdb lists only in-frame clones, some missing. Of 150,000 or so clones in the sample, more than 70% were seen once. This sample is part of a study of cytomegalovirus exposure and HLA in healthy donors. Turning to the study itself: Inside one of the first data releases sat some 85 million unique TCRs taken from HLA-typed donors.

Germline V lookup: CDR1 SGHNT, CDR2 YYREEE (reference sequence). This CDR3 is built from 14 residues. V lost 3 bases to trimming and J lost 7 bases, with 16 bases between them. The V and J genes are TRBV5-4 and TRBJ2-5, with a possible D match to TRBD2 (5 bases). Sequencing was carried out using PBMCs. The source of this sequence is a male donor in good health and CMV-seronegative. CDR3 DNA: TGTGCCAGCAGCTATGGGAGCCCGATTGGGACCCAGTACTTC. It translates to CASSYGSPIGTQYF.